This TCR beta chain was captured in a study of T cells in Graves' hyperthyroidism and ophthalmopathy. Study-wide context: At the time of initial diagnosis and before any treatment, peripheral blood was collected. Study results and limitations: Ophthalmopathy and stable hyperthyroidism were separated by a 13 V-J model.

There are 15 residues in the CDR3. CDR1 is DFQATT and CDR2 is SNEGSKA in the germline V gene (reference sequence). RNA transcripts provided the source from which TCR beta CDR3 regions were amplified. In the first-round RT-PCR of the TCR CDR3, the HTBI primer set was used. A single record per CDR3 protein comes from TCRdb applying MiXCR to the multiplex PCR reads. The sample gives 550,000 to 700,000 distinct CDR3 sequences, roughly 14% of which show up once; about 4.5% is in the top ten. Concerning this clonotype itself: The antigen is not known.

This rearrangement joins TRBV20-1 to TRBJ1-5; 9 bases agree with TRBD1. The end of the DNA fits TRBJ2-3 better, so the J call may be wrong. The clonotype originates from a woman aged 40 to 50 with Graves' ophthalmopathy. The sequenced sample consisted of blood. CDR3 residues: CSVPDRGEGNQPQYF. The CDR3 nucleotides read TGCAGTGTTCCTGACAGGGGGGAAGGCAATCAGCCCCAGTATTTT.